What follows are 26 T cell receptor beta chains derived from one specimen sequenced in a study of blood T cell repertoires in COVID-19. Libraries were prepared by immunoSEQ multiplex PCR; TCRdb keeps only in-frame clonotypes and omits some of them. Among about 410,000 clones listed, about nine tenths were seen once. The material sequenced was peripheral blood. These receptors were collected from a woman between 25 and 40 years old with active or convalescent COVID-19.

This clone appeared once. This chain joins TRBV13 and TRBJ1-2; TRBD1 matches at 7 bases. Unmatched junction bases numbered 12, after V lost 5 bases and J lost 6 bases. This CDR3 contains 15 residues. Germline CDR1 is PRHDT and CDR2 is FYEKMQ (reference sequence). CDR3 amino acids: CASSAGDRTGHGYTF. For the CDR3, the DNA is TGTGCCAGCAGCGCCGGTGATAGGACAGGCCATGGCTACACCTTC.

The genes are TRBV3-1 (or the pseudogene TRBV3-2) and TRBJ2-1; D not certain. The CDR3 runs 12 residues. Trimming stripped 0 bases from V and 7 bases from J, with 4 bases between. Germline CDR1 reads LGHDT; CDR2 reads YNNKEL (reference sequence). The DNA for the CDR3 is TGTGCCAGCAGCCAAGATCCGAATGAGCAGTTCTTC. Translating it yields CASSQDPNEQFF.

This clone was counted a few times. The chain links TRBV5-1 to TRBJ1-1; D call uncertain. Germline CDR1 SGHRS, CDR2 YFSETQ. The CDR3 extends over 14 amino acids. Deletions cut 0 bases from V and 2 bases from J, with 8 bases between. The CDR3 bases are TGCGCCAGCAGCTTGGACGGGTTAAACACTGAAGCTTTCTTT. As protein: CASSLDGLNTEAFF.

The CDR3 is CASSLVAAGPYEQYF. In DNA form, the CDR3 reads TGTGCCAGCAGCTTAGTAGCGGCTGGGCCCTACGAGCAGTACTTC. The rearrangement uses TRBV7-9 and TRBJ2-7, with a weak D call TRBD2 (6 bases). V lost 1 base to trimming and J lost 2 bases, with 12 bases between them. Germline V gene data show CDR1 as SEHNR and CDR2 as FQNEAQ (reference sequence). The CDR3 contains 15 residues.

The chain combines TRBV6-5 with TRBJ2-1; TRBD1 matches 10 bases. V trimming: 9 bases; J trimming: 5 bases; junction bases outside the gene matches: 7. Germline loops: CDR1 MNHEY, CDR2 SVGAGI. The CDR3 loop spans 14 amino acids. CDR3 protein: CASAPGQGHNEQFF. CDR3 coding DNA: TGTGCCAGTGCCCCGGGACAGGGGCACAATGAGCAGTTCTTC.

The chain is built from TRBV6-1 and TRBJ2-3; TRBD2 matches at 9 bases. Germline lookup yields CDR1 MNHNS and CDR2 SASEGT. The CDR3 is made up of 16 amino acids. The V segment lost 4 bases and the J segment 4 bases; nucleotides outside the gene matches: 9. As DNA, the CDR3 is TGTGCCAGCAGTGGGACGGTGGCGGGGGGGCCAGATACGCAGTATTTT. It encodes CASSGTVAGGPDTQYF.

The chain employs TRBV2 and TRBJ1-2, with D maybe TRBD1 (5 bases). Germline lookup yields CDR1 SNHLY and CDR2 FYNNEI. The length of the CDR3 is 13 residues. Trimming shortened V by 10 bases and J by 2 bases, and 14 bases separated the two germline ends. CDR3 nucleotides: TGTGCCAACGTAGGCCAGGGAAACTATGGCTACACCTTC. The encoded protein is CANVGQGNYGYTF.

This chain connects TRBV6-4 to TRBJ2-2; D is perhaps TRBD2 (6 bases). Trimming pared 4 bases from V and 1 base from J, leaving 13 bases between. CDR3 length equals 16 residues. Germline V lookup: CDR1 MRHNA, CDR2 SNTAGT. The CDR3 region is CASSVERAENTGELFF. Here the CDR3 DNA reads TGTGCCAGCAGTGTAGAGCGGGCGGAGAACACCGGGGAGCTGTTTTTT.

This clone came up once. The chain employs TRBV5-6 and TRBJ2-7; TRBD1 is a possible D gene (5 bases). The CDR3 has 14 residues. Trimming pared 0 bases from V and 6 bases from J, leaving 13 bases between. Germline V lookup: CDR1 SGHDT, CDR2 YYEEEE. The chain's CDR3 is CASSLGGSSSEQYF. CDR3 DNA: TGTGCCAGCAGCTTGGGGGGCAGTTCATCCGAGCAGTACTTC.

V and J are TRBV4-1 and TRBJ1-4; 7 positions agree with TRBD1. Looked up from germline, CDR1 is MGHRA and CDR2 is YSYEKL. This CDR3 comprises 15 residues. J lost 6 bases, V lost 3 bases, and 7 bases had no gene match. Here the CDR3 DNA reads TGCGCCAGCAGCCACCCCGACAGGGACGATGAAAAACTGTTTTTT. Translating it yields CASSHPDRDDEKLFF.

The chain links TRBV11-2 to TRBJ1-4, with D unresolved. The CDR3 runs to 15 residues. V was cut by 5 bases and J by 1 base, with 11 bases left in between. In germline, CDR1 is SGHAT, CDR2 FQNNGV. CDR3 region: CASSLYGVTNEKLFF. In DNA form, the CDR3 reads TGTGCCAGCAGCCTCTACGGGGTAACTAATGAAAAACTGTTTTTT.

The chain employs TRBV6-5 and TRBJ2-7; maybe TRBD1 (6 bases). The CDR3 runs 14 residues. In germline, CDR1 is MNHEY, CDR2 SVGAGI. Trimming left V 2 bases short and J 3 bases short, with 11 bases between. The CDR3 protein is CASSYADRVYEQYF. CDR3 coding DNA: TGTGCCAGCAGTTACGCGGACAGAGTCTACGAGCAGTACTTC.

The chain combines TRBV5-1 with TRBJ1-2, with D possibly being TRBD1 (5 bases). This CDR3 comprises 14 residues. V shed 2 bases and J shed 3 bases, with 11 bases lying between them. Germline CDR1 and CDR2: SGHRS and YFSETQ. The CDR3 DNA follows: TGCGCCAGCAGCTTCCTAGACAGCTACTATGGCTACACCTTC. Protein: CASSFLDSYYGYTF. Complete variable domain (other parts from reference TRBV5-1 and TRBJ1-2): KAGVTQTPRYLIKTRGQQVTLSCSPISGHRSVSWYQQTPGQGLQFLFEYFSETQRNKGNFPGRFSGRQFSNSRSEMNVSTLELGDSALYLCASSFLDSYYGYTFGSGTRLTVV.

The rearrangement joins TRBV5-6 to TRBJ1-5; TRBD1 aligns across 11 bases. In germline, CDR1 is SGHDT, CDR2 YYEEEE. CDR3 length: 16 amino acids. Unmatched junction bases numbered 4, after V lost 1 base and J lost 4 bases. The CDR3 here is CASSLRDRGLNQPQHF. DNA of the CDR3: TGTGCCAGCAGCTTGAGGGACAGGGGGTTGAATCAGCCCCAGCATTTT. Full variable domain (missing parts from reference TRBV5-6 and TRBJ1-5): DAGVTQSPTHLIKTRGQQVTLRCSPKSGHDTVSWYQQALGQGPQFIFQYYEEEERQRGNFPDRFSGHQFPNYSSELNVNALLLGDSALYLCASSLRDRGLNQPQHFGDGTRLSIL.

This clone appeared a few times. The rearrangement links TRBV6-5 to TRBJ2-7, with 10 bases lining up with TRBD2. The germline CDR1 and CDR2 sequences are MNHEY and SVGAGI. CDR3 length: 16 amino acids. The ends lost 4 bases at V and 2 bases at J; junction bases unmatched: 8. The DNA of the CDR3 is TGTGCCAGCAGTTCCCCGGGACTAGCGCGAGCCTACGAGCAGTACTTC. This encodes CASSSPGLARAYEQYF.

The chain recombines TRBV13 with TRBJ2-7; 8 nucleotides line up with TRBD2. The CDR3 covers 14 residues. The J segment lost 3 bases and the V segment lost 5 bases, leaving 6 bases of the junction unmatched. Germline V gene data show CDR1 as PRHDT and CDR2 as FYEKMQ (reference sequence). The DNA of the CDR3 is TGTGCCAGCAGCACAGGAGCGGGAGACTACGAGCAGTACTTC. Translated: CASSTGAGDYEQYF.

The chain has TRBV5-6 and TRBJ1-2, with 7 bases that match TRBD1. Germline-derived CDR1 and CDR2 are SGHDT and YYEEEE. This CDR3 is built from 15 residues. V shed 0 bases and J 1 base; nucleotides not matched to a gene: 3. This CDR3 is CASSLGGQINYGYTF. CDR3 bases: TGTGCCAGCAGCTTGGGGGGACAGATTAACTATGGCTACACCTTC.

The chain uses TRBV27 and TRBJ2-2, with D hard to call. Germline V gene data show CDR1 as MNHEY and CDR2 as SMNVEV (reference sequence). The CDR3 sequence is 12 residues long. V lost 8 bases and J 5 bases, leaving 9 bases between the germline ends. CDR3 bases: TGTGCCAGCTCAACCCAGACCGGGGAGCTGTTTTTT. Translation gives CASSTQTGELFF.

The chain has TRBV6-2 or TRBV6-3 and TRBJ2-7; D gene unclear. The CDR3 contains 15 residues. Germline loops: CDR1 MNHEY, CDR2 SVGEGT. The V end was cut by 2 bases, the J end by 1 base, with 12 bases between. The CDR3 reads CASSYEWWFSYEQYF. Here the CDR3 DNA reads TGTGCCAGCAGTTACGAGTGGTGGTTTTCCTACGAGCAGTACTTC.

This chain links TRBV10-2 with TRBJ1-2, with D possibly being TRBD1 (5 bases). Germline CDR1 reads WSHSY; CDR2 reads SAAADI. V was trimmed by 0 bases and J by 5 bases, leaving 16 bases between them. The CDR3 contains 16 residues. This CDR3 is CASSESTAHNYYGYTF. CDR3 sequence (DNA): TGCGCCAGCAGTGAGTCGACAGCGCATAACTATTATGGCTACACCTTC.

This clone came up once. The chain combines TRBV7-8 with TRBJ1-2; TRBD1 matches at 8 bases. J gave up 4 bases and V 1 base, and 8 bases lay outside the gene matches. Germline CDR1 reads SGHVS; CDR2 reads FQNEAQ. The CDR3 totals 16 residues. This CDR3 is CASSLGRRGRVYGYTF. In DNA form, the CDR3 reads TGTGCCAGCAGCTTAGGCCGCAGGGGGCGAGTCTATGGCTACACCTTC. The full variable domain, completed using reference TRBV7-8 and TRBJ1-2, is GAGVSQSPRYKVAKRGQDVALRCDPISGHVSLFWYQQALGQGPEFLTYFQNEAQLDKSGLPSDRFFAERPEGSVSTLKIQRTQQEDSAVYLCASSLGRRGRVYGYTFGSGTRLTVV.

In the case of this clone: Mismatch with germline at one junction end may stem from a read error. J is TRBJ2-5 and V is TRBV5-1, with 8 nucleotides matching TRBD2. The CDR3 totals 19 residues. Germline V lookup: CDR1 SGHRS, CDR2 YFSETQ. This CDR3 is CATSTTDRKASGLQETQYF. CDR3 nucleotide sequence: TGCGCCACCAGCACGACCGACAGGAAGGCTAGCGGGCTCCAAGAGACCCAGTACTTC. Drawing the rest from reference TRBV5-1 and TRBJ2-5, the complete variable domain is KAGVTQTPRYLIKTRGQQVTLSCSPISGHRSVSWYQQTPGQGLQFLFEYFSETQRNKGNFPGRFSGRQFSNSRSEMNVSTLELGDSALYLCATSTTDRKASGLQETQYFGPGTRLLVL.

The chain uses TRBV3-1 (or the pseudogene TRBV3-2) and TRBJ1-1; D is unclear. Per germline, CDR1 LGHDT and CDR2 YNNKEL (reference sequence). The CDR3 sequence is 14 residues long. The V and J ends lost 3 bases and 2 bases respectively, with 10 bases between them. The CDR3 spells CASSHGRENTEAFF. The CDR3 region has the DNA TGTGCCAGCAGCCACGGGCGGGAAAACACTGAAGCTTTCTTT.

The rearrangement joins TRBV7-6 to TRBJ2-5, with 9 bases identical to TRBD1. The trim removed 5 bases at V and 4 bases at J, leaving 8 bases unmatched. The CDR3 spans 15 residues. Germline assignment: CDR1 SGHVS and CDR2 FNYEAQ. The CDR3 spells CASSEYRGQGETQYF. CDR3 DNA: TGTGCCAGCAGCGAATACAGGGGGCAGGGAGAGACCCAGTACTTC.

This CDR3 reads CASTAGGAGETQYF. The CDR3, as DNA: TGTGCCAGCACCGCGGGGGGGGCTGGGGAGACCCAGTACTTC. The V call is TRBV5-4, the J call TRBJ2-5; TRBD2 aligns across 9 bases. Germline CDR1 is SGHNT and CDR2 is YYREEE (reference sequence). V shed 6 bases and J 5 bases; nucleotides not matched to a gene: 8. The CDR3 extends over 14 amino acids.

V gene TRBV20-1 combines with J gene TRBJ2-7; D not resolved. Trimming left V 5 bases short and J 6 bases short, with 11 bases between. The CDR3 loop spans 11 amino acids. Germline lookup yields CDR1 DFQATT and CDR2 SNEGSKA (reference sequence). In nucleotides, the CDR3 is TGCAGTGCTCGTAAGAAGAGCGAGCAGTACTTC. Amino acids: CSARKKSEQYF.